This entry lists 24 T cell receptor beta chains sequenced from one sample in a study of T cell repertoires in cytomegalovirus infection. The antigens for these receptors are not known. TCRdb passed the reads through MiXCR, listing each CDR3 protein once. In the table there are about 480,000 distinct CDR3 sequences, roughly a third of which are singletons. Source: cultured PBMCs, taken from culture after CMV antigen stimulation. The receptor set was obtained from a human donor in good health (CMV status not recorded). Some clones in this sample may be carry-over from other donors' samples.

The chain recombines TRBV7-2 with TRBJ1-5; a possible D gene is TRBD1 (6 bases). The CDR3 length is 15 residues. In germline, CDR1 is SGHTA, CDR2 FQGNSA. The ends were cut back, 5 bases at V and 1 base at J, with 12 bases in the middle. CDR3 in DNA: TGTGCCAGCAGCCCCGGACAGAAGAGCAATCAGCCCCAGCATTTT. Translation: CASSPGQKSNQPQHF.

This rearrangement joins TRBV7-2 to TRBJ2-1; D is perhaps TRBD2 (5 bases). The CDR3 has 15 amino acids. The germline gives CDR1 SGHTA, CDR2 FQGNSA. Trimming took 1 base from V and 6 from J, leaving 13 bases between them. CDR3 in amino acids: CASSLVEGGGNEQFF. The CDR3 coding sequence is TGTGCCAGCAGCTTAGTTGAGGGCGGCGGCAATGAGCAGTTCTTC.

This chain links TRBV7-2 with TRBJ2-5, with 11 bases matching TRBD2. CDR1 is SGHTA, CDR2 FQGNSA, per germline. The CDR3 spans 16 residues. V trimming: 5 bases; J trimming: 1 base; junction bases outside the gene matches: 6. The chain's CDR3 is CASSTTGLAVQETQYF. In DNA, the CDR3 is TGTGCCAGCAGCACGACGGGACTAGCGGTCCAAGAGACCCAGTACTTC.

This clonotype occurred a few times. V and J are TRBV7-8 and TRBJ2-7; either TRBD1 or TRBD2 may fit D (5 bases each). The V end lost 0 bases, the J end lost 0 bases, and 12 bases lay between the germline ends. This CDR3 comprises 16 residues. The V gene's germline CDR1 is SGHVS and CDR2 FQNEAQ. CDR3 DNA sequence: TGTGCCAGCAGCTTAGCAGGGACGTTTTCCTCCTACGAGCAGTACGTC. Residues: CASSLAGTFSSYEQYV.

This clonotype was observed a few times. CDR3 coding DNA: TGCGCCAGCAGCCTCGACGTTAGGGTGGACACTGAAGCTTTCTTT. As protein: CASSLDVRVDTEAFF. This sequence joins TRBV4-3 and TRBJ1-1; D is unclear. Germline-derived CDR1 and CDR2 are LGHNA and YSLEER. V shed 4 bases and J shed 3 bases, with 15 bases lying between them. This CDR3 is 15 amino acids long.

The rearrangement joins TRBV4-1 to TRBJ1-1; D uncertain. CDR3 length: 13 residues. Germline V CDR1 and CDR2: MGHRA, YSYEKL. V lost 4 bases and J lost 5, with 11 bases in between. The CDR3 here is CASSPGLQTEAFF. DNA of the CDR3: TGCGCCAGCAGCCCCGGGCTACAAACTGAAGCTTTCTTT.

The V call is TRBV12-3 or TRBV12-4, the J call TRBJ2-2, with a tentative D call TRBD2 (5 bases). The CDR3 totals 13 residues. Trimming cost V 4 bases and J 6 bases, with 9 bases left between them. This CDR3 is CASSSIGAGELFF. The CDR3 coding sequence is TGTGCCAGCAGTTCGATCGGGGCCGGGGAGCTGTTTTTT.

This clonotype came up many times. The rearrangement links TRBV2 to TRBJ2-1; 8 nucleotides agree with TRBD1. This CDR3 has 15 residues. Trimming at V came to 6 bases and at J to 4 bases, leaving 8 bases not matched to a gene. Germline V gene lookup returns CDR1 SNHLY and CDR2 FYNNEI. Here the CDR3 DNA reads TGTGCCAGCAGGCCCCGGGACAGGCGATACAATGAGCAGTTCTTC. Its protein is CASRPRDRRYNEQFF.

The rearrangement links TRBV6-5 to TRBJ1-1; perhaps TRBD1 as D (5 bases). Germline V lookup: CDR1 MNHEY, CDR2 SVGAGI. V lost 6 bases and J lost 7, with 12 bases in between. The CDR3 covers 12 residues. For the CDR3, the DNA is TGTGCCAGCAGCGACATGGGGGGTGAAGCTTTCTTT. The encoded protein is CASSDMGGEAFF.

This clonotype showed up many times. The V gene is TRBV7-2, the J gene TRBJ2-7; 14 positions match TRBD2. Looked up from germline, CDR1 is SGHTA and CDR2 is FQGNSA. The trim removed 6 bases at V and 4 bases at J, leaving 5 bases unmatched. The length of the CDR3 is 15 residues. CDR3 in amino acids: CASRPGLAGVYEQYF. The CDR3 DNA sequence: TGTGCCAGCAGGCCGGGACTAGCGGGAGTGTACGAGCAGTACTTC.

A few counts support this clonotype. As DNA, the CDR3 is TGTGCCAGCAGCTTAAAGGGGCTAGACCACAATGAGCAGTTCTTC. This sequence encodes CASSLKGLDHNEQFF. The V and J genes are TRBV7-9 and TRBJ2-1, with TRBD1 as a possible D gene (5 bases). The V gene lost 2 bases and the J gene lost 5 bases, with 13 bases spanning the gap. Germline loops: CDR1 SEHNR, CDR2 FQNEAQ (reference sequence). The CDR3 length is 15 residues.

This clonotype was recorded a few times. CDR3 sequence reads: CASIRGSFSGNTIYF. The CDR3, as DNA: TGTGCCAGCATCCGAGGGTCCTTCTCTGGAAACACCATATATTTT. The J gene is TRBJ1-3, the V gene TRBV12-3 or TRBV12-4; no clear D gene. V lost 7 bases and J lost 0, with 13 bases in between. The CDR3 extends over 15 amino acids.

The chain carries TRBV20-1 and TRBJ2-7; 7 bases map to TRBD1. The CDR3 length is 15 residues. In germline, CDR1 is DFQATT, CDR2 SNEGSKA (reference sequence). V gave up 6 bases and J gave up 0 bases; unmatched junction bases: 11. Written as DNA, the CDR3 is TGCAGTGCCACGCGTCAGGGGGTGAGCTCCTACGAGCAGTACTTC. It is translated as CSATRQGVSSYEQYF.

The chain couples TRBV4-1 to TRBJ2-1, with D tentatively TRBD2 (6 bases). The CDR3 contains 16 residues. Germline assignment: CDR1 MGHRA and CDR2 YSYEKL. Deletions cut 4 bases from V and 3 bases from J, with 16 bases between. CDR3 sequence reads: CASSLKAAGNYNEQFF. The CDR3 DNA is TGCGCCAGCAGCCTGAAGGCAGCGGGTAACTACAATGAGCAGTTCTTC.

The CDR3, as DNA: TGTGCCAGCAGCTACGACGGAAACACCATATATTTT. Amino acid sequence: CASSYDGNTIYF. The rearrangement links TRBV7-3 to TRBJ1-3; no clear D gene. This CDR3 spans 12 amino acids. Deletions cut 4 bases from V and 4 bases from J, with 5 bases between. CDR1 is SGHTA and CDR2 is FQGTGA in the germline V gene.

Many counts were recorded for this clonotype. This chain uses TRBV6-1 with TRBJ1-5; D might be TRBD1 (6 bases). V was trimmed by 6 bases and J by 5 bases, leaving 20 bases between them. Germline lookup yields CDR1 MNHNS and CDR2 SASEGT. The CDR3 contains 16 residues. CDR3 amino acids: CASSLDRPGAYQPQHF. Here the CDR3 DNA reads TGTGCCAGCAGCCTCGACAGGCCGGGGGCCTATCAGCCCCAGCATTTT.

The sample holds a few counts of this clonotype. The V gene is TRBV7-2, the J gene TRBJ1-5; no reliable D call. V was shortened by 1 base and J by 7 bases, with 14 bases between the two germline ends. CDR3 length: 15 amino acids. Looked up from germline, CDR1 is SGHTA and CDR2 is FQGNSA. The CDR3 protein is CASSLGTFAGQPQHF. CDR3 DNA: TGTGCCAGCAGCTTAGGGACCTTTGCGGGGCAGCCCCAGCATTTT.

The rearrangement joins TRBV7-6 to TRBJ1-1; perhaps TRBD1 as D (5 bases). CDR1 SGHVS and CDR2 FNYEAQ come from the germline V gene. The CDR3 extends over 15 amino acids. V dropped 0 bases and J dropped 3 bases, with 11 bases sitting between them. The CDR3 reads CASSLASGQDTEAFF. The CDR3, as DNA: TGTGCCAGCAGCTTAGCGTCCGGACAAGACACTGAAGCTTTCTTT.

This chain connects TRBV29-1 to TRBJ2-3, with D perhaps matching TRBD1 (5 bases). The CDR3 is 11 amino acids. Per the germline V gene, CDR1 is SQVTM and CDR2 is ANQGSEA. V was pared by 0 bases and J by 12 bases, with 10 bases between. As DNA, the CDR3 is TGCAGCGTTGAAGATCTGACAGCCCAGTATTTT. As protein: CSVEDLTAQYF.

The chain combines TRBV12-3 or TRBV12-4 with TRBJ2-7, with D perhaps TRBD1 or TRBD2 (6 bases each). V lost 7 bases and J 4 bases, leaving 23 bases between the germline ends. CDR3 length: 16 amino acids. As DNA, the CDR3 is TGTGCCAGCACAACCCGGAGGGGGGACAAGGGGTACGAGCAGTACTTC. Protein: CASTTRRGDKGYEQYF.

In this sample, this clonotype turned up a few times. The V and J genes are TRBV12-3 or TRBV12-4 and TRBJ1-2; D not certain. The V and J ends lost 4 bases and 8 bases respectively, with 8 bases between them. The CDR3 runs to 11 residues. The CDR3 nucleotides are TGTGCCAGCAGTTCCGGGTCAGGCTACACCTTC. The encoded protein is CASSSGSGYTF.

There are many counts of this clonotype. The gene calls are TRBV7-2 and TRBJ2-3; maybe TRBD2 (6 bases). V lost 1 base and J lost 0, with 14 bases in between. Per germline, CDR1 SGHTA and CDR2 FQGNSA. The CDR3 extends over 17 amino acids. This CDR3 is CASSLVGDFPSTDTQYF. CDR3 coding DNA: TGTGCCAGCAGCTTAGTAGGGGACTTCCCTAGCACAGATACGCAGTATTTT.

The table lists this clonotype with a few counts. The V gene is TRBV4-3, the J gene TRBJ2-3; the D gene is possibly TRBD2 (5 bases). CDR3 length: 16 amino acids. Germline CDR1 LGHNA, CDR2 YSLEER. The V end lost 0 bases, the J end lost 9 bases, and 19 bases lay between the germline ends. CDR3 loop: CASSQDASSDFRTQYF. For the CDR3, the DNA is TGCGCCAGCAGCCAAGATGCTTCTTCGGACTTTCGGACGCAGTATTTT.

The V and J genes are TRBV6-1 and TRBJ1-1, with no clear D. This CDR3 has 16 amino acids. Germline CDR1 MNHNS, CDR2 SASEGT. Trimming took off 5 bases at V and 3 bases at J, with 19 bases between the two ends. The CDR3 region has the DNA TGTGCCAGCAGTCCTAACCAAGGGAAGGTATACACTGAAGCTTTCTTT. It encodes CASSPNQGKVYTEAFF.